The present entry profiles one TCR beta chain with its context. The sample belongs to a study of blood T cell repertoires in COVID-19. The method was immunoSEQ multiplex PCR; TCRdb's version includes in-frame clones alone and lacks a portion of them. The sample carries some 44,000 clones, roughly 90% recorded once. The V gene end was trimmed by 4 bases and the J gene end by 3 bases; junction bases not matched to a gene: 5. Germline V gene sequence: CDR1 SGDLS, CDR2 YYNGEE. The CDR3 covers 15 residues. The V call is TRBV9, the J call TRBJ1-5; TRBD1 matches 9 bases. The sequenced sample consisted of peripheral blood. The receptor was derived from a human donor in a cohort sampled during active COVID-19. CDR3 loop: CASSPDRGSNQPQHF. The DNA of the CDR3 is TGTGCCAGCAGCCCCGACAGGGGGTCCAATCAGCCCCAGCATTTT.